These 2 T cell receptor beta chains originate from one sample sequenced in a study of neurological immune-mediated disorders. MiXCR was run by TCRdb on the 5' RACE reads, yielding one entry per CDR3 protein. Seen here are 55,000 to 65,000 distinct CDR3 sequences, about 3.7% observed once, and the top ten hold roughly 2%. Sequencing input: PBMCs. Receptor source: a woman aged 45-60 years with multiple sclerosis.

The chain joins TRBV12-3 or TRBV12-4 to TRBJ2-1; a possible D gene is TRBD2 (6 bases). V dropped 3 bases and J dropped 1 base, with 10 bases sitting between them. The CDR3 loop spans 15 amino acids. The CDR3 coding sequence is TGTGCCAGCAGTTTGGCGGGACGGTCCTACAATGAGCAGTTCTTC. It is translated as CASSLAGRSYNEQFF.

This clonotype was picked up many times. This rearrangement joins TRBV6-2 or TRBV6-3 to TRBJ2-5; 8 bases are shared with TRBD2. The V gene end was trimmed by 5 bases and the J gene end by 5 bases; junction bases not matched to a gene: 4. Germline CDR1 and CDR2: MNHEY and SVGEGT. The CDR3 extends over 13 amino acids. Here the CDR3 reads CASSLRTSETQYF. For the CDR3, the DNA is TGTGCCAGCAGTCTCCGGACTAGCGAGACCCAGTACTTC.